These 13 T cell receptor beta chains originate from one sample sequenced in a study of shared clonotypes between healthy human individuals. Naive CD8 cells, CD45RO-negative and positively selected for CCR7, excluded terminally differentiated effector memory CD45RA+ cells. Sequencing used immunoSEQ multiplex PCR; TCRdb keeps in-frame clones, though not all of them. The sample includes approximately 2,000,000 clones, 80% to 95% of them seen just once. Sequencing used naive CD8+ T cells from PBMCs. These receptor sequences come from a young man in good health. Some clones in this sample may be carry-over from other donors' samples.

This rearrangement joins TRBV14 to TRBJ2-5; D may be TRBD2 (5 bases). The V gene lost 4 bases and the J gene lost 1 base, with 13 bases spanning the gap. Germline CDR1 SGHDN, CDR2 FVKESK. CDR3 size: 15 residues. CDR3 loop: CASSPLLGIQETQYF. The CDR3 DNA sequence: TGTGCCAGCAGCCCACTTCTCGGGATCCAAGAGACCCAGTACTTC.

The V call is TRBV5-1, the J call TRBJ2-1; TRBD2 is a possible D gene (5 bases). Germline CDR1 is SGHRS and CDR2 is YFSETQ. The CDR3 covers 15 residues. The germline V and J ends were trimmed by 1 base and 8 bases, with 16 bases remaining between them. CDR3: CASSLRTPYSDEQFF. The CDR3 nucleotides are TGCGCCAGCAGCTTGCGGACTCCCTATAGCGATGAGCAGTTCTTC.

The chain uses TRBV9 and TRBJ2-1; no clear D gene. Per the germline V gene, CDR1 is SGDLS and CDR2 is YYNGEE. V shed 3 bases and J shed 2 bases, with 24 bases lying between them. The CDR3 consists of 19 residues. The CDR3 loop is CASSGGPHIGRTTYNEQFF. DNA of the CDR3: TGTGCCAGCAGCGGAGGCCCTCATATTGGACGTACAACCTACAATGAGCAGTTCTTC.

The chain is built from TRBV7-3 and TRBJ1-1; D is ambiguous. The CDR3 consists of 14 residues. V lost 5 bases and J lost 1, with 11 bases in between. CDR1 is SGHTA, CDR2 FQGTGA, per germline. The CDR3 coding sequence is TGTGCCAGCAGCCCGACCCCTGGGAACACTGAAGCTTTCTTT. This encodes CASSPTPGNTEAFF.

Worth noting for this clone: This specimen includes other DNA sequences encoding the same CDR3. The gene calls are TRBV16 and TRBJ1-1; D is possibly TRBD1 (6 bases). Germline V gene sequence: CDR1 KGHSY, CDR2 FQNENV. With 0 bases removed from V and 4 bases from J, the gap between germline ends came to 9 bases. CDR3 length: 14 amino acids. The CDR3 sequence: CASSQSRGGTEAFF. DNA for the CDR3: TGTGCCAGCAGCCAATCGCGAGGGGGCACTGAAGCTTTCTTT.

The V gene is TRBV7-9, the J gene TRBJ1-2; 8 nucleotides match TRBD1. Germline CDR1 SEHNR, CDR2 FQNEAQ (reference sequence). V dropped 3 bases and J dropped 6; count of bases not matched to a gene: 12. This CDR3 has 16 amino acids. The CDR3 region is CASSFALAGGSHGYTF. CDR3 nucleotide sequence: TGTGCCAGCAGCTTTGCCCTGGCAGGGGGCTCTCATGGCTACACCTTC. Full variable domain (remainder filled in from reference TRBV7-9 and TRBJ1-2): DTGVSQNPRHKITKRGQNVTFRCDPISEHNRLYWYRQTLGQGPEFLTYFQNEAQLEKSRLLSDRFSAERPKGSFSTLEIQRTEQGDSAMYLCASSFALAGGSHGYTFGSGTRLTVV.

The J gene is TRBJ2-7, the V gene TRBV6-5; 7 bases line up with TRBD1. The V segment lost 6 bases and the J segment 6 bases; nucleotides outside the gene matches: 11. The CDR3 is 14 residues long. Germline CDR1 reads MNHEY; CDR2 reads SVGAGI. Here the CDR3 DNA reads TGTGCCAGCAGACCCGGACAGGAGCCGATCGAGCAGTACTTC. Its translation: CASRPGQEPIEQYF.

The V and J genes are TRBV9 and TRBJ1-1; D possibly corresponds to TRBD1 (6 bases). The V end lost 3 bases, the J end lost 1 base, and 10 bases lay between the germline ends. From germline, CDR1 is SGDLS and CDR2 YYNGEE. This CDR3 comprises 14 residues. CDR3 nucleotides: TGTGCCAGCAGCGACAGGGAGGCGAACACTGAAGCTTTCTTT. Translating gives CASSDREANTEAFF.

On this clone: Other DNA sequences from this sample encode an identical CDR3 as well. This sequence joins TRBV7-6 and TRBJ2-1, with D perhaps being TRBD1 or TRBD2 (6 bases each). The V gene's germline CDR1 is SGHVS and CDR2 FNYEAQ. With 1 base removed from V and 0 bases from J, the gap between germline ends came to 10 bases. This CDR3 has 16 residues. The CDR3 reads CASSLEGGRSYNEQFF. Here the CDR3 DNA reads TGTGCCAGCAGCTTAGAGGGGGGACGCTCCTACAATGAGCAGTTCTTC.

This rearrangement joins TRBV9 to TRBJ1-1, with TRBD1 matching over 7 bases. The CDR3 sequence is 14 residues long. Looked up from germline, CDR1 is SGDLS and CDR2 is YYNGEE. V was pared by 4 bases and J by 4 bases, with 7 bases of the junction left unmatched. CDR3 loop: CASSLSTGATEAFF. The DNA of the CDR3 is TGTGCCAGCAGCCTTAGCACAGGGGCCACTGAAGCTTTCTTT.

J is TRBJ1-2 and V is TRBV6-5; D unresolved. Germline lookup yields CDR1 MNHEY and CDR2 SVGAGI. Trimming shortened V by 6 bases and J by 8 bases, and 19 bases separated the two germline ends. The CDR3 runs 14 residues. The CDR3 DNA sequence: TGTGCCAGCAGAACAGAAGTGTGGTCGGGCGGCTACACCTTC. Translating it yields CASRTEVWSGGYTF.

This clone was seen just once. In DNA form, the CDR3 reads TGTGCCAGCAGCTTAGGGGGGCTGCAGGGGAGGAACGGGACCCAGTACTTC. Encoded protein: CASSLGGLQGRNGTQYF. V is TRBV11-2 and J is TRBJ2-5; D tentatively fits TRBD1 or TRBD2 (6 bases each). This CDR3 has 17 amino acids. Trimming removed 1 base at V and 7 bases at J, with 22 bases between. The germline V gene encodes CDR1 SGHAT and CDR2 FQNNGV.

This chain uses TRBV4-3 with TRBJ2-1, with 13 bases lining up with TRBD2. Germline CDR1 LGHNA, CDR2 YSLEER. V shed 1 base, J shed 4 bases, and the junction held 19 bases outside the gene matches. The CDR3 is 22 residues long. The CDR3 nucleotides are TGCGCCAGCAGCCAAGCTAAATTGGGACTAGCGGGACCTTCCCCTGGATACAATGAGCAGTTCTTC. As protein: CASSQAKLGLAGPSPGYNEQFF.